The T cell receptor beta chain under discussion was sequenced for a study of T cells in Graves' hyperthyroidism and ophthalmopathy. Amplification targeted TCR beta CDR3 regions from RNA transcripts. Primed by the HTBI set, a first-round RT-PCR was run on the TCR CDR3. MiXCR, run by TCRdb on the multiplex PCR reads, gives a single entry per CDR3 protein. The sample has hundreds of thousands of distinct CDR3 sequences, around 38% seen once. The patients, who ranged from 18 to 65 in age, presented with newly diagnosed hyperthyroidism lasting under 2 months. Uncontrolled infections, other autoimmune diseases, pregnancy or lactation led to exclusion of patients. General study points: Blood samples included most of the expanded thyroid clonotypes exceeding 0.001.

The CDR3 consists of 18 residues. V lost 4 bases and J lost 2; bases outside the gene matches: 12. From germline, CDR1 is SGHRS and CDR2 YFSETQ. This clonotype was seen repeatedly, ten times or more. The antigen is unknown. The receptor was derived from a man aged 18 to 29 with Graves' hyperthyroidism. The sample consisted of blood. V is TRBV5-1 and J is TRBJ2-6; 7 nucleotides agree with TRBD1. Here the CDR3 DNA reads TGCGCCAGCAGCCCGAGACAGGGTAGGAATGCTGGGGCCAACGTCCTGACTTTC. Residues: CASSPRQGRNAGANVLTF.